A single sample is the source of the 16 T cell receptor beta chains below, sequenced in a study of cytomegalovirus exposure and HLA in healthy donors. The assay was immunoSEQ multiplex PCR, and TCRdb's table has in-frame clones only and misses some. The sample holds tens of thousands of clones, more than 80% seen once. Sequences were obtained from PBMCs. The receptors stem from a man aged 18 to 29 in good health and CMV-seronegative.

This chain links TRBV5-3 with TRBJ2-1, with D maybe TRBD2 (6 bases). TRBV5-3 counts as an open reading frame of uncertain function. The CDR3 runs 17 residues. V lost 1 base and J lost 2, with 16 bases in between. Here the CDR3 DNA reads TGTGCCAGAAGCTTGTATCCGGGGACTTTAACCTACAATGAGCAGTTCTTC. Protein product: CARSLYPGTLTYNEQFF.

This clone appeared once. The CDR3 reads CASSLDGDTDTQYF. CDR3 nucleotide sequence: TGCGCCAGCAGCTTGGACGGTGACACAGATACGCAGTATTTT. This chain connects TRBV5-1 to TRBJ2-3, with no clear D. Trimming stripped 0 bases from V and 2 bases from J, with 7 bases between. The germline gives CDR1 SGHRS, CDR2 YFSETQ. This CDR3 region has 14 residues.

The rearrangement uses TRBV5-5 and TRBJ1-1, with D unclear. Per the germline V gene, CDR1 is SGHKS and CDR2 is YYEKEE (reference sequence). V was clipped by 6 bases and J by 7 bases, with 10 bases between them. The CDR3 runs to 11 residues. The CDR3 sequence is CASTDISEAFF. CDR3 bases: TGTGCCAGCACCGACATTAGTGAAGCTTTCTTT.

This clone was seen a few times. This rearrangement joins TRBV7-9 to TRBJ2-5, with D hard to call. CDR3 length: 15 amino acids. Per germline, CDR1 SEHNR and CDR2 FQNEAQ (reference sequence). V lost 2 bases and J lost 3, with 13 bases in between. CDR3 protein: CASSLLIVEEETQYF. CDR3 in DNA: TGTGCCAGCAGCTTACTAATAGTAGAAGAAGAGACCCAGTACTTC.

This clone was seen only once. The chain joins TRBV4-3 to TRBJ2-7, with D unclear. The V gene's germline CDR1 is LGHNA and CDR2 YSLEER. The CDR3 consists of 14 residues. V lost 4 bases and J 4 bases, leaving 14 bases between the germline ends. Here the CDR3 reads CASSPRSYGYEQYF. CDR3 nucleotide sequence: TGCGCCAGCAGCCCGAGGAGTTATGGTTACGAGCAGTACTTC.

The genes are TRBV10-3 and TRBJ1-1; perhaps TRBD1 as D (6 bases). This CDR3 comprises 14 residues. CDR1 and CDR2 (germline): ENHRY, SYGVKD. The V end was cut by 4 bases, the J end by 2 bases, with 11 bases between. The CDR3 region has the DNA TGTGCCATCAGTGGGACAGATCTAAACACTGAAGCTTTCTTT. Translated, it gives CAISGTDLNTEAFF.

Within the sample, this clone is medium-sized. The chain recombines TRBV15 with TRBJ2-6; 8 positions match TRBD1. The CDR3 is 16 amino acids. V lost 5 bases and J lost 1; bases outside the gene matches: 4. Germline V gives CDR1 LNHNV, CDR2 YYDKDF (reference sequence). In DNA form, the CDR3 reads TGTGCCACCAGCGGCGACAGGGGTTCTGGGGCCAACGTCCTGACTTTC. Translation gives CATSGDRGSGANVLTF.

The chain recombines TRBV5-1 with TRBJ2-7; TRBD2 matches at 11 bases. The CDR3 runs 16 residues. The germline V gene has CDR1 SGHRS and CDR2 YFSETQ. After removal of 4 bases from V and 2 bases from J, the junction contained 8 bases not matched to a gene. The CDR3 reads CASSGSGTSGAYEQYF. The CDR3 region has the DNA TGCGCCAGCAGCGGATCCGGGACTAGCGGTGCCTACGAGCAGTACTTC.

The chain is built from TRBV5-4 and TRBJ2-1, with 7 bases fitting TRBD1. Trimming at V came to 4 bases and at J to 2 bases, leaving 9 bases not matched to a gene. The CDR3 totals 16 residues. Germline loops: CDR1 SGHNT, CDR2 YYREEE (reference sequence). The chain's CDR3 is CASSHFRTGAYNEQFF. The CDR3, as DNA: TGTGCCAGCAGCCATTTCAGGACAGGCGCCTACAATGAGCAGTTCTTC.

The chain couples TRBV5-1 to TRBJ2-7, with 7 bases aligning to TRBD1. The junction had 9 bases not matched to a gene; V was cut back by 5 bases and J by 1 base. CDR3 size: 15 residues. CDR1 and CDR2 from the germline V gene are SGHRS and YFSETQ. The CDR3 is CASSPQGSGSYEQYF. The CDR3 DNA sequence: TGCGCCAGCAGTCCACAGGGGTCTGGGTCCTACGAGCAGTACTTC.

This rearrangement joins TRBV4-3 to TRBJ2-2; D gene ambiguous. V lost 0 bases and J lost 3, with 11 bases in between. Germline values: CDR1 LGHNA, CDR2 YSLEER. The CDR3 covers 16 residues. CDR3 amino acids: CASSQDLFEYTGELFF. DNA for the CDR3: TGCGCCAGCAGCCAAGACCTCTTTGAGTACACCGGGGAGCTGTTTTTT.

This chain links TRBV4-1 with TRBJ2-5; TRBD2 aligns across 14 bases. The CDR3 extends over 16 amino acids. Germline CDR1 is MGHRA and CDR2 is YSYEKL. V was pared by 4 bases and J by 4 bases, with 5 bases of the junction left unmatched. In DNA form, the CDR3 reads TGCGCCAGCAGCCCCCCCGGACTAGCGGGAGGAGAGACCCAGTACTTC. Translating it yields CASSPPGLAGGETQYF.

The chain joins TRBV7-3 to TRBJ2-1; D gene ambiguous. Per germline, CDR1 SGHTA and CDR2 FQGTGA. V was clipped by 0 bases and J by 5 bases, with 14 bases between them. This CDR3 is built from 16 residues. CDR3 in DNA: TGTGCCAGCAGCTTAACTCCGGCCGAGGAGCACAATGAGCAGTTCTTC. Its protein product is CASSLTPAEEHNEQFF.

J is TRBJ1-4 and V is TRBV19; TRBD1 is a possible D gene (6 bases). The V gene's germline CDR1 is LNHDA and CDR2 SQIVND (reference sequence). The V end lost 6 bases, the J end lost 0 bases, and 14 bases lay between the germline ends. CDR3 length: 16 amino acids. In nucleotides, the CDR3 is TGTGCCAGTAGGTCTGGACAGAAAACAACTAATGAAAAACTGTTTTTT. Amino acid sequence: CASRSGQKTTNEKLFF.

A remark on this clone: One end of the junction varies from germline; a read error may be responsible. The chain uses TRBV7-7 and TRBJ2-1, with D unresolved. In germline, CDR1 is SSHAT, CDR2 FNYEAQ (reference sequence). The CDR3 consists of 13 residues. This CDR3 reads CASSLASEDEQFF. CDR3 sequence (DNA): TGTGCTAGCAGCTTAGCTAGTGAGGATGAGCAGTTCTTC.

The chain carries TRBV7-9 and TRBJ2-1, with 13 bases that match TRBD2. The CDR3 has 15 residues. CDR1 and CDR2 from the germline V gene are SEHNR and FQNEAQ (reference sequence). The trim removed 1 base at V and 8 bases at J, leaving 2 bases unmatched. CDR3: CASSLGLAGGYEQFF. The CDR3 nucleotides are TGTGCCAGCAGCTTAGGACTAGCGGGAGGCTATGAGCAGTTCTTC.